This T cell receptor (beta chain) derives from a study of cytomegalovirus exposure and HLA in healthy donors (dated by TCRdb to about 2017). As for the study more broadly: An earlier analysis of fewer than 750 of the donors reported approximately 300 Gb of sequence data and around 120 million unique TCR beta sequences obtained from roughly 170 million T cells. Roughly 290 gigabases of sequencing data and 75 million to 85 million unique TCR sequences made up an early release that covered around 640 HLA-typed donors. The genetic ancestry cluster associated with self-reported Caucasian donors included 80% to 90% of the approximately 410 genotyped donors. The study aimed to test whether signatures of past pathogen exposure could be identified by cataloging public T cell receptors. The study profiled the T cell repertoires of under 850 subjects by immunosequencing and related them to cytomegalovirus serostatus. A separate validation cohort of roughly 110 different subjects was used in addition to the approximately 640-subject first cohort. To predict cytomegalovirus infection status, the study combined high-throughput TCR immunosequencing, statistical association of individual TCRs with disease status, and machine learning. In a later analysis, previously published TCR beta repertoires from some 640 donors were re-analyzed and high-resolution HLA genotyping was added so that TCR occurrence patterns could be studied. The later analysis used no new phenotypic data to find candidate immune exposures, relying instead on TCR beta sequences and their occurrence across donors. An earlier analysis of some 500 of the donors used high-throughput TCR beta sequencing to judge whether each TCR beta V gene segment behaved as functional or pseudogenic. Alongside the repertoire data, information on donor age, sex, ethnicity and CMV serostatus was compiled. A later genetic analysis took genome-wide SNP genotypes for 398 of the 666 donors and used that subset as a discovery cohort. Every repertoire in the discovery cohort had been generated on one and the same sequencing platform. HLA typing included class I and class II loci at four-digit resolution. Typing coverage varied by locus: about 620-630 donors for A, B, C, DRB1 and DQB1; roughly 520 for DQA1; about 600 for DPA1; approximately 490 for DPB1. Five DR-DQ haplotypes were handled as single units for association and clustering, since linkage in the cohort was strong. Across under 500 genotyped donors of the cohort, an average of approximately 220,000 unique TCR beta nucleotide sequences per donor were sequenced, and 15% to 20% of those sequences were non-productive. Results and caveats for the whole study, not just this receptor: A further reported finding was that TCR beta sequences accurately predicted the HLA-A and HLA-B alleles for most subjects in the first cohort. Some IMGT-functional V segments, including TRBV6-2 and TRBV6-3, could not be distinguished by the 87-base-pair reads and were therefore excluded. A later genetic analysis reported fewer N-insertions in productive TCRs among donors in an Asian-associated ancestry cluster than the roughly 650-donor mean. Specific HLA alleles were associated with about 17,000 TCR beta sequences at a false discovery rate of 0.05 in a later analysis. Roughly uniform sequencing depth across donors was assumed in presence/absence analyses, although this assumption may not hold. Because counts were too low, roughly 17 rarely observed V segments, including chromosome 9 orphons, were left out of the earlier analysis of approximately 500 of the donors. A few of the identified cytomegalovirus-associated TCR beta chains were confirmed in vitro to be specific for cytomegalovirus antigens. Across donors, most TCR sequences were observed very rarely, whereas some public TCRs were present in many individuals. HLA typing was unavailable for some donors at each locus, so association tests used only the typed subset. The classifier was reported to diagnose cytomegalovirus status with high specificity and sensitivity in both the original and validation cohorts. The study listed 164 TCR beta chains as associated with cytomegalovirus. In a later analysis, HLA-associated TCR beta chains showed more clonal expansion and lower generation probabilities than non-associated chains that were equally common. The authors suggested that the approach could potentially be generalized to other disease states and immunological phenotypes. Most CMV-associated TCR beta chains appeared to be HLA-restricted in a later analysis, and the HLA associations seemed to be driven largely by CMV exposure. Linkage disequilibrium might explain the correlated functional status among segregating V segments, but an unknown experimental factor could not be ruled out. CMV serostatus was the only immune exposure information available for the cohort. In a later analysis, the rate of TCR association differed among HLA loci, with DRB1 alleles having the most associated TCRs and HLA-C alleles having the fewest. In a later genetic analysis, a missense DCLRE1C variant was associated with V-gene and J-gene trimming of TCR beta chains, and the association was replicated in an independent cohort. A later analysis reported that several top co-occurrence clusters appeared linked to parvovirus B19, influenza, CMV and Epstein-Barr virus. The cohort was sequenced for TCR beta chains only, and without alpha or paired-chain data the features that could be detected were limited. A cluster of highly shared sequence variants was judged likely to represent a technical artifact of the sequencing pipeline. In an earlier analysis of around 500 of the donors, most TCR beta V segments appeared in productive rearrangements about 90% or about 30% of the time, broadly matching IMGT annotations. When HLA alleles, especially DR and DQ, strongly co-occurred, TCR associations were difficult to assign to individual alleles.

Remarks on this clone: Its antigen remains undetermined. The sample holds no much larger clone one base away, and base qualities are not on file.

The cohort was made up of 500 to 800 healthy bone marrow donors. At the time of sampling, every cohort member was nominally healthy, though immune exposures that went unrecorded were likely present. The donor was CMV seronegative and belonged to the group of roughly 330 seronegative cohort members. A peripheral blood sample was provided by each donor, and peripheral blood mononuclear cells were used for TCR beta sequencing. The Qiagen DNeasy Blood Extraction Kit was used to extract genomic DNA from the blood cell samples. The CDR3 starts with the cysteine, ends with the phenylalanine, and has 17 residues. Kept here is only the CDR3 DNA, which spans 51 bases and is read in frame from base 1. Trimming at the junction amounts to 2 bases on V and 4 bases on J, and the germline ends lie 20 bases apart. The CDR1 and CDR2 encoded by the germline V gene are SGHDT and YYEEEE. The library was prepared using the immunoSEQ multiplex PCR assay. For the multiplex PCR, a mixture combining 60 forward primers for TCR Vbeta segments and 13 reverse primers for TCR Jbeta segments was used. Amplification of the CDR3 region of rearranged TCR beta genes was performed with a multiplex PCR assay on genomic DNA. The Illumina HiSeq System was used to sequence the amplified TCR beta libraries as 87-base-pair reads. In the paper's pipeline: A later analysis counted some 74 million unique TCR beta chains across the 666 repertoires, and some 12 million of these chains were shared by at least two donors. A nearest-neighbor algorithm error-corrected the raw reads and collapsed the reads into unique sequences, merging closely related sequences to remove PCR and sequencing errors. To assign V, D and J gene segments, CDR3 sequences were aligned to IMGT reference sequences. For a sequence to be retained, at least a six-nucleotide match to both a V gene segment and a J gene segment was required. Rearrangements were classified as productive when the CDR3 lacked stop codons and remained in frame with V and J, and all other rearrangements were classified as non-productive. Following IMGT convention, CDR3 was defined as the stretch from the second conserved V-encoded cysteine to the conserved J-encoded phenylalanine. The earlier analysis of some 600 of the donors excluded sequences that lacked an unambiguous match to a single V gene segment. In an earlier analysis of about 590 of the donors, a V segment was called functional when productive rearrangements were above 56.7%, and segregating when the standard deviation between donors exceeded 5%. A statistical classification framework was developed to diagnose cytomegalovirus status using the catalog of TCR beta chain sequences. In a later analysis, V and J genes were assigned by comparing TCR nucleotide sequences against IMGT/GENE-DB human TR gene sequences. In a later analysis, CDR3 sequences and most-parsimonious VDJ recombination scenarios were assigned using the TCRdist pipeline. In a later analysis, each TCR beta chain was defined by its CDR3 amino acid sequence together with its V-gene family, and reads without a unique V-gene family were excluded. In a later analysis, 500 to 700 highly shared, low-generation-probability nucleotide sequences were removed to address suspected cross-contamination and a sequencing artifact. A later analysis calculated a clonal expansion index for each public chain from normalized within-repertoire ranks of inferred template counts. In a later analysis, generation probabilities were computed with a VDJ recombination model fitted to out-of-frame rearrangements, and the resulting probabilities were checked against IGoR. Hypergeometric tests were used in a later analysis to score TCR-TCR, TCR-HLA and TCR-CMV co-occurrence, with a repertoire-size bias correction applied to the TCR pairs. False discovery rates were estimated in a later analysis by permuting HLA or CMV assignments 20 times. A later analysis grouped co-occurring TCRs with DBSCAN, adding TCRdist sequence similarity when clustering within HLA-allele-positive subsets. Repertoires with fewer than 30,000 or more than 120,000 public chains, plus five repertoires with anomalous nucleotide sharing, were excluded from co-occurrence clustering. In TCRdb, the immuneACCESS table is reduced to in-frame sequences with V and J assigned. These tables do not hold every clone; where another copy was compared, an unresolved V gene accounts for under half, and the others remain unexplained. Clonal size and the V and J genes are those of that table, whereas D and trimming came from the DNA. The sample table records 150,000 to 200,000 clones; 79% of these occur just once. The ten most abundant clones make up roughly 1.4% of the sample.

Sequencing used PBMCs. The TCR sequence derives from a woman aged 50 to 60 in good health and CMV-seronegative. The chain links TRBV5-6 with TRBJ2-3; perhaps TRBD2 is the D gene, with 8 bases matching. Read as DNA, the sequence is TGTGCCAGCAGCTTCGAAGGGGGCGGGAGGCTAGCAGATACGCAGTATTTT. Its protein reads: CASSFEGGGRLADTQYF.